These T cell receptor beta chains were read from a single sample in a study of early T cells in non-severe SARS-CoV-2 infection. TCRdb analysed the 5' RACE reads with MiXCR anew, one entry per CDR3 protein. The sample consists of under 90,000 distinct CDR3 sequences, 14% of them appearing once. Material: whole blood. The receptors come from an adult who was a healthcare worker with PCR-confirmed SARS-CoV-2 infection or an uninfected control (not recorded which). Each CDR3 is given without its conserved first and last residue.

v_gene	j_gene	CDR3aa
TRBV6-1	TRBJ2-3	ASSANTDTQY
TRBV10-3	TRBJ1-3	AIRTGGTGNTIY
TRBV6-5	TRBJ2-3	ASMRAFTDTQY
TRBV13	TRBJ2-3	ASSPGSTDTQY
TRBV3-1	TRBJ1-2	ASSQGTRRFYGYT
TRBV11-2	TRBJ2-7	ASSLITPGTEQY
TRBV6-2/TRBV6-3	TRBJ1-6	ASSLDSQGANSPLH
TRBV28	TRBJ2-7	ASSLGGVPSYEQY
TRBV11-2	TRBJ2-5	ASSLSERQETQY
TRBV5-4	TRBJ2-5	ASSRDSGTQETQY
TRBV10-3	TRBJ1-5	AISEERGNQPQH
TRBV20-1	TRBJ2-4	SARVSSGAVDIQY
TRBV6-5	TRBJ1-2	ASSPGWLHGYT
TRBV20-1	TRBJ2-5	SATKVILAGPQETQY
TRBV10-3	TRBJ1-2	AISELDRYYGYT
TRBV28	TRBJ1-3	ASSMNEGVSGNTIY
TRBV28	TRBJ2-7	ASSLKRGPPYEQY
TRBV9	TRBJ2-2	ASRGQVNTGELF
TRBV5-1	TRBJ2-6	ASSWGPTFSGANVLT
TRBV29-1	TRBJ2-7	SVTLADYGEQY
TRBV10-1	TRBJ2-7	ASSESPGYEQY
TRBV3-1	TRBJ2-5	ASSSIGTPEAQY
TRBV7-2	TRBJ1-1	ASSLLSGATEAF
TRBV30	TRBJ2-3	AWSVRLADTQY
TRBV24-1	TRBJ2-3	ATSDWGVGGQTDTQY
TRBV6-2/TRBV6-3	TRBJ1-2	ASSRTTGHGYT
TRBV7-2	TRBJ2-7	ASSLEASGLGQY
TRBV3-1	TRBJ2-1	ASSQAWEQF
TRBV11-2	TRBJ1-1	ASSLATLTEAF
TRBV5-1	TRBJ2-7	ASSWDRVSSYEQY
TRBV5-5	TRBJ1-2	ASSRTWGVGYGYT
TRBV12-3/TRBV12-4	TRBJ1-3	ASSLGLSFSGNTIY
TRBV29-1	TRBJ2-1	SVARSLRNYNEQF
TRBV7-2	TRBJ1-2	ASSLVRQGYT
TRBV10-2	TRBJ2-1	ASRTQGAAYNEQF
TRBV7-9	TRBJ2-2	ASSLQTDTGELF
TRBV2	TRBJ1-2	ASRGDHYGYT
TRBV3-1	TRBJ2-3	ASSHPMSGGRTDTQY
TRBV12-3/TRBV12-4	TRBJ1-3	ASGQGDGAGNTIY
TRBV6-2/TRBV6-3	TRBJ1-6	ASSLLARVNSPLH
TRBV20-1	TRBJ2-1	SADRRSSYNEQF
TRBV12-3/TRBV12-4	TRBJ2-2	ASSSEGRVAGELF
TRBV5-1	TRBJ2-3	ASSLDPTLLSGGSTDTQY
TRBV6-2/TRBV6-3	TRBJ2-7	ASSLGQASYEAKPY
TRBV27	TRBJ1-6	ASSSPGPLH
TRBV6-2/TRBV6-3	TRBJ2-2	ASSYSGLGELF
TRBV2	TRBJ2-2	ASSEGGRAITGELF
TRBV7-9	TRBJ1-6	ARGPWSWNSPLH
TRBV20-1	TRBJ2-7	SAGGLLDEQY
TRBV10-3	TRBJ1-1	AIRSRNTEAF
TRBV4-3	TRBJ2-3	ASSQSTLGSTDTQY
TRBV20-1	TRBJ2-1	SARDTSGPTDNEQF
TRBV10-3	TRBJ2-7	AIGQAAYEQY
TRBV10-3	TRBJ1-5	AISESGEGNQPQH
TRBV3-1	TRBJ2-1	ASSQGAGFRDEQF
TRBV5-1	TRBJ2-7	ASSPLQSSYEQY
TRBV3-1	TRBJ2-3	ASSQDPSTDTQY